A single TCR beta chain is shown here with its context. This clonotype was counted only a few times. Its antigen is still unknown. No qualities accompany the bases; no much larger clone lies one base away. This specimen's treatment or condition label, per the study, means: roughly 10-day PBMC culture with coronavirus spike peptide pools or control peptides (ViraFEST assay). The study used the ViraFEST assay, which expanded antigen-specific T cells with peptide pools and then identified expanded clonotypes by TCR sequencing. The convalescent patients' positive SARS-CoV-2 PCR tests fell between March and December 2020, which was before the Alpha, Beta and Delta variants emerged in the United States. Approximately 1.8 million PBMCs per well were cultured in IMDM with roughly 5% human AB serum and approximately 9.8 IU/ml IL-2, plus 10 ug/ml peptide pools. On days 3 and 7, half of the culture medium was replaced with fresh IL-2-containing medium. CD4+ T cells were isolated after roughly 9 days of culture through negative selection using the EasySep CD4+ T cell isolation kit. Ficoll-Paque Plus gradient centrifugation was used to isolate PBMCs from whole blood, and the isolated PBMCs were then either used fresh or cryopreserved at -140C. In general, triplicate wells were set up for every culture condition.

The data originate from a study of vaccination and CD4 T cells after COVID-19 (dated by TCRdb to between 2020 and 2023). Looking at the study overall: Convalescent patients had a positive SARS-CoV-2 result on nasal swab PCR, and of these patients, several had mild disease and one had severe disease. The convalescent cohort included six males and four females, with two Hispanic individuals, seven Caucasians, two Asians and one multiracial person. Participants got two doses of the Pfizer-BioNTech BNT162b2 vaccine (n=8) or two doses of the Moderna mRNA-1273 vaccine (n=2). Post-COVID blood samples from convalescent patients were collected a median of around 110 days after diagnosis, with a range of 35 to 161 days. Post-vaccine blood samples were collected a median of approximately 68 days after the second vaccine dose, ranging from roughly 13 to 250 days. For stimulating the cultures, overlapping spike peptide pools were used, derived from SARS-CoV-2 as well as from the common cold coronaviruses HCoV-NL63, HCoV-OC43 and HCoV-229E. Control cultures used a CEFX viral epitope pool as positive control, an HIV-1 Nef peptide pool as negative control, or no peptide. In ten to eleven COVID-19 convalescent patients and a handful of infection-naive healthy vaccine recipients, the spike-specific CD4+ TCR repertoire before mRNA vaccination was compared with the repertoire after mRNA vaccination. Findings and caveats that apply to the study as a whole: Of the vaccine-specific clones in convalescent patients, 304 of 307, or nearly all, reacted only to SARS-CoV-2 spike and did not cross-react with common cold coronaviruses. In convalescent patients, a median approximately 90% of post-vaccine SARS-CoV-2-reactive clones were detected only after vaccination, suggesting vaccine-specific priming. An increase in the median number of SARS-CoV-2-reactive clonotypes from approximately 20 after infection to some 40 after vaccination was observed, but the change was not found to be significant. Only a relatively small number of convalescent patients were included in the study, and early timepoints following natural infection were not analyzed.

The CDR3 contains 16 residues, cysteine and phenylalanine counted. The sequence is cut down to CDR3 DNA, 48 bases in frame from base 1. CDR1 DFQATT and CDR2 SNEGSKA were looked up in the germline V gene (reference sequence). V and J lose 1 base and 5 bases, and a span of 15 bases separates them. To prepare the library, PCR was applied. TCR sequencing of DNA from cultured CD4+ T cells used the Oncomine TCR Beta short-read assay at the Johns Hopkins FTIC core. The QIAamp micro DNA kit was used to extract genomic DNA from the cultured CD4+ T cells. Oncomine TCR Beta libraries made from cultured CD4+ T cells were pooled using unique dual indexes and sequenced on an Illumina iSeq 100. The original methods were these. Non-productive sequences were removed, and CDR3s not starting with C, not ending with F or W, or shorter than 7 amino acids were discarded. Antigen-specific clonotypes were identified with the MANAFEST web application by comparing peptide-stimulated wells with reference and other culture wells. To be called positive, a clone needed an FDR below 0.05, an odds ratio above 5, and a productive frequency above 0.1% in at least two of three replicate wells. A clonotype was classed as cross-reactive if the clonotype showed significant expansion both in SARS-CoV-2 spike wells and in at least one common cold coronavirus spike condition. Levenshtein distances (stringdist) and unrooted phylogenetic trees (ape) in R version 3.6.1 were used to assess CDR3 homology. The public reads were reprocessed in TCRdb via fastp at Q25 and MiXCR, keeping in-frame beta chains. For every CDR3 protein sequence, its rows merge into one entry that carries the most common genes and DNA. TCRdb, not the authors, supplied the V and J calls. The sample table holds about 20,000 distinct CDR3 sequences, of which around 50% were seen once. Together, the top ten hold about 7% of the sample.

This clonotype was sampled from a human donor who had recovered from COVID-19. The chain is encoded by TRBV20-1 joined to TRBJ1-6; too little of a D gene remains to name it. The source material was CD4+ T cells from blood, cultured in vitro. The nucleotides are TGCAGTGCTAGAGTAAGGTCGGACGTCAATAATTCACCCCTCCACTTT. It encodes CSARVRSDVNNSPLHF.